This entry concerns a single TCR beta chain. Only in-frame clones appear in the TCRdb table, and some are missing; sequencing was by immunoSEQ multiplex PCR. The table lists tens of thousands of clones, 70% to 90% of them singletons. This sample is drawn from a study of T cell responses to AZD1222 COVID-19 vaccine. Investigators merged groups given second doses at roughly 4 or roughly 12 weeks. This CDR3 contains 15 residues. In germline, CDR1 is GTSNPN, CDR2 SVGIG (reference sequence). Unmatched junction bases numbered 11, after V lost 7 bases and J lost 4 bases. The chain links TRBV30 to TRBJ1-5; 9 positions match TRBD1. The sequence derives from an adult who received the AZD1222 COVID-19 vaccine. Source: peripheral blood, taken 28 days after the second AZD1222 dose. CDR3: CAFQGQGLPNQPQHF. CDR3 sequence (DNA): TGTGCCTTCCAGGGACAGGGCCTCCCGAATCAGCCCCAGCATTTT.